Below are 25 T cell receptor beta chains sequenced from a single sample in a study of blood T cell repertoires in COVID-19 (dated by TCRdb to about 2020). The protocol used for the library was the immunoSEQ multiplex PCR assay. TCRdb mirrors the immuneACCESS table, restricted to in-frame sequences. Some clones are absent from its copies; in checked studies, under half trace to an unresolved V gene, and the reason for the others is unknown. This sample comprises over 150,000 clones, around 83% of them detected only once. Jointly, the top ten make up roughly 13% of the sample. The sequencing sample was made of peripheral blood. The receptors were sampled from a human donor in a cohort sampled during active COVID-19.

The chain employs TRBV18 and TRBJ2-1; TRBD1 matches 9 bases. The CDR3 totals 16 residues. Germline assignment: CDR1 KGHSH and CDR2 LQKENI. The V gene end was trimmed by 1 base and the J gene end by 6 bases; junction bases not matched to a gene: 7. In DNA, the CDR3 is TGTGCCAGCTCACCACAGAAAGGGACAGGGTCCAATGAGCAGTTCTTC. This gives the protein CASSPQKGTGSNEQFF.

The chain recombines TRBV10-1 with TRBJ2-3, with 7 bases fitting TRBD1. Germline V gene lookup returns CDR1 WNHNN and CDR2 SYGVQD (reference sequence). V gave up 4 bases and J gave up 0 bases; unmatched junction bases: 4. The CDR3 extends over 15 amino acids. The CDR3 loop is CASSGQGVSTDTQYF. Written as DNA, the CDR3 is TGCGCCAGCAGTGGACAGGGCGTCAGCACAGATACGCAGTATTTT.

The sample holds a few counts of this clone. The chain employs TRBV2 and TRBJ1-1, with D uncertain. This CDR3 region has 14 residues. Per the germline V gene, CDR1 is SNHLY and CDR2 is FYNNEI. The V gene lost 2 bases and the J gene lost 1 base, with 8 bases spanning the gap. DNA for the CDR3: TGTGCCAGCAGTGAAAATGGGAGGAACACTGAAGCTTTCTTT. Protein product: CASSENGRNTEAFF.

CDR3 sequence: CASSLATVPYEQYF. The CDR3 DNA is TGTGCCAGCAGCTTGGCCACAGTCCCTTACGAGCAGTACTTC. The rearrangement joins TRBV5-4 to TRBJ2-7; D gene uncertain. Germline CDR1 reads SGHNT; CDR2 reads YYREEE (reference sequence). The V end lost 0 bases, the J end lost 4 bases, and 11 bases lay between the germline ends. There are 14 residues in the CDR3.

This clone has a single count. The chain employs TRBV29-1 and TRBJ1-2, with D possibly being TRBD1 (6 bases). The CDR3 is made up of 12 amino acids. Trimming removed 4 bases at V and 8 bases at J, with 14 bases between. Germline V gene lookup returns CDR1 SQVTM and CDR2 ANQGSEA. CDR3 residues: CSVAWGQVGYTF. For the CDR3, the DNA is TGCAGCGTTGCGTGGGGACAAGTCGGCTACACCTTC.

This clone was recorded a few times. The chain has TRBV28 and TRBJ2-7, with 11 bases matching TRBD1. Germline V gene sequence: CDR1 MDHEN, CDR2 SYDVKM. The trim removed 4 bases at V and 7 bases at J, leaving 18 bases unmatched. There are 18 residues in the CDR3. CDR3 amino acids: CASSSPRRDRGVRREQYF. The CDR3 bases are TGTGCCAGCAGTTCACCGCGACGGGACAGGGGGGTCCGTCGGGAGCAGTACTTC.

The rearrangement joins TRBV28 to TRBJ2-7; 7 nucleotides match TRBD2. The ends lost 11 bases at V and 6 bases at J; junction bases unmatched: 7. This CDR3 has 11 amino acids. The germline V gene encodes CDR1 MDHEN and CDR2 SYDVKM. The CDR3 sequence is CARAGVAEQYF. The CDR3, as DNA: TGTGCCCGCGCGGGGGTAGCCGAGCAGTACTTC.

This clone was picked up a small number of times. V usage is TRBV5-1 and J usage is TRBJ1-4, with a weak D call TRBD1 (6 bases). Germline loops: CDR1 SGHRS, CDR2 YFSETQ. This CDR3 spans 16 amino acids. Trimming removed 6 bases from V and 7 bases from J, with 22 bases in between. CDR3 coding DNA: TGCGCCAGCACCCCCTCCTCCGGGGGGGCAGGTGAAAAACTGTTTTTT. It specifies CASTPSSGGAGEKLFF. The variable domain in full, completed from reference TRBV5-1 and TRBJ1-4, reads KAGVTQTPRYLIKTRGQQVTLSCSPISGHRSVSWYQQTPGQGLQFLFEYFSETQRNKGNFPGRFSGRQFSNSRSEMNVSTLELGDSALYLCASTPSSGGAGEKLFFGSGTQLSVL.

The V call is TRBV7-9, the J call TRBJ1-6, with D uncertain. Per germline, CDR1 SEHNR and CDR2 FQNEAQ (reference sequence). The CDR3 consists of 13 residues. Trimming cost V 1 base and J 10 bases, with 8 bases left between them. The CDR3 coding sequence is TGTGCCAGCAGCTTAGGCCCGGTATCACCCCTCCACTTT. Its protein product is CASSLGPVSPLHF. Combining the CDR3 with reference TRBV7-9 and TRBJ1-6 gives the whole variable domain DTGVSQNPRHKITKRGQNVTFRCDPISEHNRLYWYRQTLGQGPEFLTYFQNEAQLEKSRLLSDRFSAERPKGSFSTLEIQRTEQGDSAMYLCASSLGPVSPLHFGNGTRLTVT.

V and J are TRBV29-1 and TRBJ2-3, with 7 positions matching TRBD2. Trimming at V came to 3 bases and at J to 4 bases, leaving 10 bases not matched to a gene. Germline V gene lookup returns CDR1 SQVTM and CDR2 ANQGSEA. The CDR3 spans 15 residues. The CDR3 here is CSVDQVTSPADTQYF. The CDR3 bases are TGCAGCGTTGACCAAGTGACTAGCCCTGCAGATACGCAGTATTTT.

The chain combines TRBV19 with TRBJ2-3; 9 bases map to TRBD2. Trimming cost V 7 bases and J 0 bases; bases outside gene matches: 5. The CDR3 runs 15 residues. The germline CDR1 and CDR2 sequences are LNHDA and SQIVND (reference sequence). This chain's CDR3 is CASKLAGASTDTQYF. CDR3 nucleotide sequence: TGTGCCAGTAAATTAGCGGGAGCTAGCACAGATACGCAGTATTTT.

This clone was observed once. In nucleotides, the CDR3 is TGTGCCAGCTCATTTACCGGGACTAGTGATTACGAGCAGTACTTC. Translated, it gives CASSFTGTSDYEQYF. The chain employs TRBV18 and TRBJ2-7; 8 nucleotides align to TRBD2. Germline CDR1 and CDR2: KGHSH and LQKENI. With 5 bases clipped from V and 4 bases from J, the junction kept 10 bases outside the gene matches. This CDR3 is built from 15 residues.

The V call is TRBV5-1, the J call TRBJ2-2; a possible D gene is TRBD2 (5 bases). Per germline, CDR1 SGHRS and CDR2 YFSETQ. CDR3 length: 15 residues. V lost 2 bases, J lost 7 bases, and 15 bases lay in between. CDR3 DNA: TGCGCCAGCAGCTTAAGTCGGCTAGCTGGCGGGGAGCTGTTTTTT. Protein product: CASSLSRLAGGELFF.

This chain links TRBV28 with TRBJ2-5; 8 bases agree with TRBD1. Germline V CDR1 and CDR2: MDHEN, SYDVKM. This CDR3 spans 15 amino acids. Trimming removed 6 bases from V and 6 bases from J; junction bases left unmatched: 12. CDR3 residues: CASRPSRGLEKTQYF. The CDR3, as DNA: TGTGCCAGCAGACCTAGCAGGGGGCTTGAGAAGACCCAGTACTTC.

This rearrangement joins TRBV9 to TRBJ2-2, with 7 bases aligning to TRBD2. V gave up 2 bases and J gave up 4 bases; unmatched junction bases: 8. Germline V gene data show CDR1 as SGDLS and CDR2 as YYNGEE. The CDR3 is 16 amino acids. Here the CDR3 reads CASSVTGTTGTGELFF. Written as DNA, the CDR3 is TGTGCCAGCAGCGTTACCGGGACTACGGGCACCGGGGAGCTGTTTTTT.

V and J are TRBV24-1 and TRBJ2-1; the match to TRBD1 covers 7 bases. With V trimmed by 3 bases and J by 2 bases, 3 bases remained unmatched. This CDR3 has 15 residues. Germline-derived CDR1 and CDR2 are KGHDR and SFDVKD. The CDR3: CATSDPGQPYNEQFF. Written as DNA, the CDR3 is TGTGCCACCAGTGATCCGGGACAGCCCTACAATGAGCAGTTCTTC.

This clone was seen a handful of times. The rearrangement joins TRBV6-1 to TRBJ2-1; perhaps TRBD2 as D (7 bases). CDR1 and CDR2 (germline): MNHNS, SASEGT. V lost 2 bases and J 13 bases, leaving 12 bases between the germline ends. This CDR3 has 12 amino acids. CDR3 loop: CASSEWGGSQFF. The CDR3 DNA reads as TGTGCCAGCAGTGAATGGGGGGGCTCTCAGTTCTTC.

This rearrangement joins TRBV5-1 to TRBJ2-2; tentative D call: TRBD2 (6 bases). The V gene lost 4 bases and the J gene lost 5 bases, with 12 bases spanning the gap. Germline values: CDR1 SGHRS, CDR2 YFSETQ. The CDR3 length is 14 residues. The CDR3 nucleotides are TGCGCCAGCAGCGTAACAGGAGGGACCGGGGAGCTGTTTTTT. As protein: CASSVTGGTGELFF.

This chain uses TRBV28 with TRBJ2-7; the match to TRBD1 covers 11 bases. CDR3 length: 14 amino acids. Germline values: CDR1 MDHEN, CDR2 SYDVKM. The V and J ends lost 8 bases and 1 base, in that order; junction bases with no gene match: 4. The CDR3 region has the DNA TGTGCCAGCTATGGACAGGGGGCGTCCTACGAGCAGTACTTC. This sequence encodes CASYGQGASYEQYF.

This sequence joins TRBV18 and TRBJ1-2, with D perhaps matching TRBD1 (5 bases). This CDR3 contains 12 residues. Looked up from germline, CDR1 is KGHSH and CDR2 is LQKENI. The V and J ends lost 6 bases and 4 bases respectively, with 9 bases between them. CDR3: CASSGGSYGYTF. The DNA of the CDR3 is TGTGCCAGCTCGGGGGGGAGCTATGGCTACACCTTC.

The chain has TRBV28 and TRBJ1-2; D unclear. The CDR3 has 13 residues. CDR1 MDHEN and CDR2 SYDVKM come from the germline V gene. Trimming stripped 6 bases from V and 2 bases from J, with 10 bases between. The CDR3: CASRQATNYGYTF. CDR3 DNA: TGTGCCAGCAGGCAGGCTACCAACTATGGCTACACCTTC.

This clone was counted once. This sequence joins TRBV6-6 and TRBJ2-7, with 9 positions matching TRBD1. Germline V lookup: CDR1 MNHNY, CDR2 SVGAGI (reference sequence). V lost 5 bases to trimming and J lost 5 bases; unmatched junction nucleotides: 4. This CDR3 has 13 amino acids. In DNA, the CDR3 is TGTGCCAGCAGTGGGACAGGGTCCCACGAGCAGTACTTC. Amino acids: CASSGTGSHEQYF.

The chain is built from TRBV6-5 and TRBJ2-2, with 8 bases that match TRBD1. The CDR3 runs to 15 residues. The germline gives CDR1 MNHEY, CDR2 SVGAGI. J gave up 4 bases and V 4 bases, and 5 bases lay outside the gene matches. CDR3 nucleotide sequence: TGTGCCAGCAGTTCTAGACAGGGGAGCACCGGGGAGCTGTTTTTT. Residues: CASSSRQGSTGELFF.

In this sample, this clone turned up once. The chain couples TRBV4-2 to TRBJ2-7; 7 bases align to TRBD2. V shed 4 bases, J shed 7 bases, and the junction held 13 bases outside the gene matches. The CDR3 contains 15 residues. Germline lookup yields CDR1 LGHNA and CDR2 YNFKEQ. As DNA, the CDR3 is TGTGCCAGCAGCCGGCCTAGCGGAGGACTCCTAGAGCAGTACTTC. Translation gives CASSRPSGGLLEQYF.

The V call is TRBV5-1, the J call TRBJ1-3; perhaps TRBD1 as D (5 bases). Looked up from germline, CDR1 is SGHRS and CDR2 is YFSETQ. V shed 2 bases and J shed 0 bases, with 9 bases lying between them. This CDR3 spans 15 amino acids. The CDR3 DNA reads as TGCGCCAGCAGCTTAGACAGTACCTCTGGAAACACCATATATTTT. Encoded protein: CASSLDSTSGNTIYF.